Sequencing of this TCR beta chain was carried out in a study of T cell repertoires in cytomegalovirus infection. This CDR3 is built from 12 residues. Germline CDR1 reads SEHNR; CDR2 reads FQNEAQ (reference sequence). V gave up 10 bases and J gave up 4 bases, with 13 bases separating them. A word on this clonotype: The target antigen is unknown.

TCRdb reprocessed the reads with MiXCR, giving one entry per CDR3 protein. This sample has approximately 990,000 distinct CDR3 sequences, with approximately 32% found just once. The chain joins TRBV7-9 to TRBJ1-1, with D hard to call. The source was cultured CD8+ T cells from PBMCs, collected from culture after CMV antigen stimulation. The TCR comes from a human donor in good health (CMV status not recorded). Some clones in this sample may be carry-over from other donors' samples. The DNA of the CDR3 is TGTGCCACCCGAGAGCCACGCACTGAAGCTTTCTTT. Amino acids: CATREPRTEAFF. Drawing the rest from reference TRBV7-9 and TRBJ1-1, the complete variable domain is DTGVSQNPRHKITKRGQNVTFRCDPISEHNRLYWYRQTLGQGPEFLTYFQNEAQLEKSRLLSDRFSAERPKGSFSTLEIQRTEQGDSAMYLCATREPRTEAFFGQGTRLTVV.